This record covers a single T cell receptor beta chain. Its antigen is unidentified. Sequencing was performed with immunoSEQ multiplex PCR; in TCRdb, only in-frame clones are kept and a portion is missing. Here the sample spans about 14,000 clones, around 95% being singletons. This sample was taken from a study of graft-versus-host responses after intestinal transplantation. Whole-study context: The recipients all started with anti-thymocyte globulin induction and then took tacrolimus and steroids for 2 to 4 years.

CDR1 is SQVTM and CDR2 is ANQGSEA in the germline V gene. The CDR3 is 16 amino acids. Trimming cost V 0 bases and J 3 bases, with 18 bases left between them. General study findings and limits: Investigators detected GvH clones in recipient marrow, with some emerging earlier in ileum or blood. Circulating GvH clone levels at their peak were associated with HvG declines (early post-transplant).

The sample here was PBMCs, taken 9 days after transplant. The sequence came from a human patient who received an intestinal transplant, so some T cells may come from the graft donor. The V gene is TRBV29-1, the J gene TRBJ2-7; TRBD2 is a possible D gene (6 bases). The DNA of the CDR3 is TGCAGCGTTGAAGAGCCGGGCGGCGGGGCACACTACGAGCAGTACTTC. Protein product: CSVEEPGGGAHYEQYF.